The 31 T cell receptor beta chains given below trace back to one sample, sequenced in a study of cytomegalovirus exposure and HLA in healthy donors. Primers for the PCR totalled 60 Vbeta and 13 Jbeta. The assay was immunoSEQ multiplex PCR, and TCRdb's table has in-frame clones only and misses some. The table has roughly 110,000 clones, more than 60% seen once. Source material: PBMCs. Every receptor here comes from a woman aged 45 to 65 in good health and CMV-seropositive.

The genes are TRBV4-1 and TRBJ2-4; 7 bases are a match to TRBD2. V lost 1 base to trimming and J lost 3 bases; unmatched junction nucleotides: 6. Germline-derived CDR1 and CDR2 are MGHRA and YSYEKL. The CDR3 has 16 residues. The CDR3 loop reads CASSQGGAGVKNIQYF. For the CDR3, the DNA is TGCGCCAGCAGCCAAGGGGGCGCGGGAGTCAAAAACATTCAGTACTTC.

The chain recombines TRBV27 with TRBJ1-6, with 7 bases that match TRBD1. The germline V gene has CDR1 MNHEY and CDR2 SMNVEV (reference sequence). The CDR3 sequence is 14 residues long. Trimming took 5 bases from V and 10 from J; bases not matched to a gene: 8. The DNA for the CDR3 is TGTGCCAGCAGTGTAAACAGGGGTGACTCACCCCTCCACTTT. Translation gives CASSVNRGDSPLHF.

The chain joins TRBV15 to TRBJ1-2, with D hard to call. This CDR3 is 13 amino acids long. The germline V and J ends were trimmed by 4 bases and 8 bases, with 14 bases remaining between them. CDR1 is LNHNV and CDR2 is YYDKDF in the germline V gene (reference sequence). The CDR3, as DNA: TGTGCCACCAGCATGCCTAATAGGAGGGGCTACACCTTC. As protein: CATSMPNRRGYTF.

The J gene is TRBJ1-6, the V gene TRBV7-9; D gene uncertain. Trimming left V 4 bases short and J 7 bases short, with 17 bases between. This CDR3 contains 16 residues. Germline-derived CDR1 and CDR2 are SEHNR and FQNEAQ (reference sequence). The CDR3 reads CASSSKFPLENSPLHF. The CDR3 DNA sequence: TGTGCCAGCAGCTCCAAATTTCCCCTAGAGAATTCACCCCTCCACTTT.

The rearrangement joins TRBV6-5 to TRBJ1-2, with 8 bases matching TRBD1. CDR1 and CDR2 from the germline V gene are MNHEY and SVGAGI. V lost 2 bases and J lost 0; bases outside the gene matches: 5. The CDR3 loop spans 16 amino acids. DNA of the CDR3: TGTGCCAGCAGTTACGGCAGGGGGCTGACTAACTATGGCTACACCTTC. Amino acids: CASSYGRGLTNYGYTF.

The genes are TRBV19 and TRBJ1-4; D remains ambiguous. Looked up from germline, CDR1 is LNHDA and CDR2 is SQIVND (reference sequence). The CDR3 extends over 16 amino acids. Trimming took off 7 bases at V and 0 bases at J, with 15 bases between the two ends. Here the CDR3 reads CASTYSGPATNEKLFF. The CDR3 DNA is TGTGCCAGTACCTATAGTGGGCCCGCAACTAATGAAAAACTGTTTTTT.

The chain carries TRBV11-1 and TRBJ2-3; D is possibly TRBD2 (5 bases). Per the germline V gene, CDR1 is SGHAT and CDR2 is FQDESV (reference sequence). V shed 3 bases and J shed 3 bases, with 13 bases lying between them. This CDR3 is 15 amino acids long. This chain's CDR3 is CASSFLAGGTDTQYF. The CDR3 DNA follows: TGTGCCAGCAGCTTCCTTGCGGGCGGAACAGATACGCAGTATTTT. Full variable domain (missing parts from reference TRBV11-1 and TRBJ2-3): EAEVAQSPRYKITEKSQAVAFWCDPISGHATLYWYRQILGQGPELLVQFQDESVVDDSQLPKDRFSAERLKGVDSTLKIQPAELGDSAMYLCASSFLAGGTDTQYFGPGTRLTVL.

The gene calls are TRBV30 and TRBJ1-1, with D hard to call. The V gene's germline CDR1 is GTSNPN and CDR2 SVGIG (reference sequence). Trimming stripped 1 base from V and 6 bases from J, with 6 bases between. The CDR3 spans 11 residues. In nucleotides, the CDR3 is TGTGCCTGGAGTGGAGGCGCTGAAGCTTTCTTT. Translated, it gives CAWSGGAEAFF.

V usage is TRBV19 and J usage is TRBJ1-4, with D possibly TRBD1 on 6 matching bases. The V gene lost 4 bases and the J gene lost 4 bases, with 13 bases spanning the gap. The germline V gene has CDR1 LNHDA and CDR2 SQIVND (reference sequence). The CDR3 covers 15 residues. CDR3 region: CASSRAGAGNEKLFF. DNA of the CDR3: TGTGCCAGTAGTAGGGCAGGGGCCGGTAATGAAAAACTGTTTTTT.

J is TRBJ1-3 and V is TRBV5-1, with D tentatively TRBD1 (5 bases). The CDR3 is 15 amino acids. Trimming removed 1 base at V and 1 base at J, with 9 bases between. From germline, CDR1 is SGHRS and CDR2 YFSETQ. This CDR3 is CASSLQGLSGNTIYF. CDR3 in DNA: TGCGCCAGCAGCTTGCAGGGTCTATCTGGAAACACCATATATTTT. Using reference TRBV5-1 and TRBJ1-3 for the parts outside the CDR3, the full variable domain is KAGVTQTPRYLIKTRGQQVTLSCSPISGHRSVSWYQQTPGQGLQFLFEYFSETQRNKGNFPGRFSGRQFSNSRSEMNVSTLELGDSALYLCASSLQGLSGNTIYFGEGSWLTVV.

This clone has a handful of counts. The gene calls are TRBV5-4 and TRBJ2-7; 8 bases align to TRBD1. Germline values: CDR1 SGHNT, CDR2 YYREEE (reference sequence). The V gene end was trimmed by 5 bases and the J gene end by 3 bases; junction bases not matched to a gene: 7. The CDR3 contains 14 residues. This CDR3 is CASRPMTGDYEQYF. In nucleotides, the CDR3 is TGTGCCAGCAGGCCAATGACAGGGGACTACGAGCAGTACTTC.

The chain links TRBV29-1 to TRBJ1-1; a possible D gene is TRBD1 (5 bases). V gave up 7 bases and J gave up 4 bases, with 22 bases separating them. From germline, CDR1 is SQVTM and CDR2 ANQGSEA. This CDR3 contains 15 residues. The CDR3 bases are TGCAGCGCCGTAAGGGCCCAGGGAGGAGGCACTGAAGCTTTCTTT. This translates into CSAVRAQGGGTEAFF.

This chain joins TRBV7-8 and TRBJ1-4, with TRBD1 as a possible D gene (6 bases). Germline CDR1 is SGHVS and CDR2 is FQNEAQ. The CDR3 spans 15 residues. Between the trimmed V and J ends, which lost 3 bases and 8 bases, there was a span of 16 bases. For the CDR3, the DNA is TGTGCCAGCAGCTTCCACAGGGTCCAGAACGAAAAACTGTTTTTT. Its protein product is CASSFHRVQNEKLFF. Based on the CDR3 plus reference TRBV7-8 and TRBJ1-4, the full variable domain is GAGVSQSPRYKVAKRGQDVALRCDPISGHVSLFWYQQALGQGPEFLTYFQNEAQLDKSGLPSDRFFAERPEGSVSTLKIQRTQQEDSAVYLCASSFHRVQNEKLFFGSGTQLSVL.

CDR3 region: CASSIKYGELAYEQYF. The CDR3 coding sequence is TGTGCCAGTAGTATTAAGTACGGAGAGTTGGCCTACGAGCAGTACTTC. The rearrangement joins TRBV19 to TRBJ2-7; D gene ambiguous. The germline gives CDR1 LNHDA, CDR2 SQIVND (reference sequence). V was clipped by 3 bases and J by 2 bases, with 17 bases between them. There are 16 residues in the CDR3.

The rearrangement links TRBV18 to TRBJ1-3; unclear D gene. The CDR3 contains 16 residues. Germline V lookup: CDR1 KGHSH, CDR2 LQKENI. V lost 5 bases and J 0 bases, leaving 14 bases between the germline ends. DNA of the CDR3: TGTGCCAGCTCATCTACGGGGATGGGCTCTGGAAACACCATATATTTT. This translates into CASSSTGMGSGNTIYF.

The chain combines TRBV21-1 with TRBJ1-6; the DNA was not compared with TRBD1, the D call given in the table. TRBV21-1 is flagged as a pseudogene. The CDR3 length is 14 residues. The CDR3 spells CASSLGTEGSPLHF. In DNA, the CDR3 is TGTGCCAGCAGTCTTGGGACAGAGGGATCACCCCTCCACTTT.

CDR3 sequence (DNA): TGTGCCAGCAGCATTAGCGGGGGGGGTGTACAAGAGACCCAGTACTTC. Protein product: CASSISGGGVQETQYF. The genes are TRBV21-1 and TRBJ2-5; the table gives TRBD2 as D, unverified against the DNA. TRBV21-1 is noted as a pseudogene. CDR3 length: 16 residues.

V usage is TRBV18 and J usage is TRBJ1-2; D uncertain. Germline loops: CDR1 KGHSH, CDR2 LQKENI. V shed 4 bases and J shed 6 bases, with 12 bases lying between them. The CDR3 is 13 amino acids. CDR3 nucleotides: TGTGCCAGCTCACGTAGCATCGGCGATGGCTACACCTTC. Protein: CASSRSIGDGYTF. Looking up the rest from reference TRBV18 and TRBJ1-2 gives the full variable domain: NAGVMQNPRHLVRRRGQEARLRCSPMKGHSHVYWYRQLPEEGLKFMVYLQKENIIDESGMPKERFSAEFPKEGPSILRIQQVVRGDSAAYFCASSRSIGDGYTFGSGTRLTVV.

V and J are TRBV7-3 and TRBJ2-3; 8 bases align to TRBD1. The junction had 5 bases not matched to a gene; V was cut back by 5 bases and J by 4 bases. CDR1 and CDR2 (germline): SGHTA, FQGTGA. This CDR3 is built from 14 residues. DNA of the CDR3: TGTGCCAGCAGCGACAGGGGCGAGGCAGATACGCAGTATTTT. Its protein is CASSDRGEADTQYF.

The chain uses TRBV28 and TRBJ1-5, with TRBD1 matching 8 bases. The junction had 6 bases not matched to a gene; V was cut back by 6 bases and J by 2 bases. Looked up from germline, CDR1 is MDHEN and CDR2 is SYDVKM. This CDR3 spans 15 amino acids. CDR3 sequence: CASRSQGAGNQPQHF. CDR3 bases: TGTGCCAGCAGATCTCAGGGGGCGGGCAATCAGCCCCAGCATTTT.

This rearrangement joins TRBV4-2 to TRBJ2-5, with unresolved D. Germline V gives CDR1 LGHNA, CDR2 YNFKEQ. The V end was cut by 1 base, the J end by 2 bases, with 5 bases between. The CDR3 spans 13 residues. CDR3 loop: CASSQARQETQYF. As DNA, the CDR3 is TGTGCCAGCAGCCAAGCTAGGCAAGAGACCCAGTACTTC.

The chain recombines TRBV30 with TRBJ1-4, with D unresolved. CDR1 and CDR2 (germline): GTSNPN, SVGIG (reference sequence). The CDR3 covers 15 residues. V lost 0 bases and J 8 bases, leaving 16 bases between the germline ends. The CDR3, as DNA: TGTGCCTGGAGTGTACAGCTTCCTTTGGGCGAAAAACTGTTTTTT. Amino acid sequence: CAWSVQLPLGEKLFF. The full variable domain, rest sourced from reference TRBV30 and TRBJ1-4, is SQTIHQWPATLVQPVGSPLSLECTVEGTSNPNLYWYRQAAGRGLQLLFYSVGIGQISSEVPQNLSASRPQDRQFILSSKKLLLSDSGFYLCAWSVQLPLGEKLFFGSGTQLSVL.

The chain has TRBV28 and TRBJ1-1; unclear D gene. This CDR3 has 12 amino acids. Germline V gene data show CDR1 as MDHEN and CDR2 as SYDVKM. Trimming stripped 5 bases from V and 14 bases from J, with 18 bases between. For the CDR3, the DNA is TGTGCCAGCAGTCCCCCCCTGCGGCGAGGGTTCTTT. Residues: CASSPPLRRGFF.

This chain connects TRBV7-3 to TRBJ1-1; 7 bases map to TRBD1. V dropped 5 bases and J dropped 0; count of bases not matched to a gene: 3. CDR3 length: 14 residues. The germline gives CDR1 SGHTA, CDR2 FQGTGA. CDR3 protein: CASSADRVNTEAFF. In DNA form, the CDR3 reads TGTGCCAGCAGCGCCGACAGGGTGAACACTGAAGCTTTCTTT.

The chain has TRBV2 and TRBJ1-2, with no clear D. The CDR3 sequence is 13 residues long. V shed 6 bases and J shed 4 bases, with 12 bases lying between them. Germline CDR1 SNHLY, CDR2 FYNNEI. CDR3 DNA sequence: TGTGCCAGCAGGAAATATCTGAGCTATGGCTACACCTTC. Its translation is CASRKYLSYGYTF.

The chain couples TRBV7-6 to TRBJ2-7, with TRBD2 identical over 7 bases. V dropped 2 bases and J dropped 2; count of bases not matched to a gene: 6. The CDR3 contains 15 residues. Per the germline V gene, CDR1 is SGHVS and CDR2 is FNYEAQ. The CDR3 loop is CASSLRGGGTYEQYF. The CDR3 DNA sequence: TGTGCCAGCAGCTTAAGAGGCGGGGGTACCTACGAGCAGTACTTC.

The CDR3 reads CAWTPGLGRAETQYF. The CDR3 DNA reads as TGTGCCTGGACTCCGGGACTAGGGAGAGCAGAGACCCAGTACTTC. V is TRBV30 and J is TRBJ2-5; 8 nucleotides line up with TRBD2. The V gene's germline CDR1 is GTSNPN and CDR2 SVGIG (reference sequence). This CDR3 region has 15 residues. The V and J ends lost 4 bases and 4 bases, in that order; junction bases with no gene match: 11.

This clone has just a few counts. The V and J genes are TRBV7-2 and TRBJ2-7; possibly TRBD1 for D (5 bases). The V end was cut by 5 bases, the J end by 6 bases, with 17 bases between. The CDR3 sequence is 14 residues long. From germline, CDR1 is SGHTA and CDR2 FQGNSA. The chain's CDR3 is CASSQMGQGGEQYF. For the CDR3, the DNA is TGTGCCAGCAGCCAGATGGGGCAGGGCGGCGAGCAGTACTTC.

This clone occurred a few times. The CDR3 loop reads CASSLTRQEMNTEAFF. CDR3 nucleotides: TGTGCCAGCAGCTTGACGCGACAGGAAATGAACACTGAAGCTTTCTTT. The chain couples TRBV7-3 to TRBJ1-1; weak D call: TRBD1 (6 bases). The CDR3 length is 16 residues. Per the germline V gene, CDR1 is SGHTA and CDR2 is FQGTGA. Trimming stripped 3 bases from V and 0 bases from J, with 14 bases between.

A few counts support this clone. The chain carries TRBV5-6 and TRBJ2-5; D call uncertain. The end of the DNA fits TRBJ2-7 better, so the J call may be wrong. Germline V gene sequence: CDR1 SGHDT, CDR2 YYEEEE. The CDR3 has 15 amino acids. In nucleotides, the CDR3 is TGTGCCAGCAACGCTCGAGTGTCTAGAGGCTACGAGCAGTACTTC. Residues: CASNARVSRGYEQYF.

This chain connects TRBV10-3 to TRBJ1-1; 7 bases align to TRBD1. CDR3 size: 12 residues. Germline-derived CDR1 and CDR2 are ENHRY and SYGVKD. Trimming removed 6 bases from V and 6 bases from J; junction bases left unmatched: 4. The CDR3 DNA follows: TGTGCCATCAGCAACAGGGGCCCTGAAGCTTTCTTT. This codes for CAISNRGPEAFF.